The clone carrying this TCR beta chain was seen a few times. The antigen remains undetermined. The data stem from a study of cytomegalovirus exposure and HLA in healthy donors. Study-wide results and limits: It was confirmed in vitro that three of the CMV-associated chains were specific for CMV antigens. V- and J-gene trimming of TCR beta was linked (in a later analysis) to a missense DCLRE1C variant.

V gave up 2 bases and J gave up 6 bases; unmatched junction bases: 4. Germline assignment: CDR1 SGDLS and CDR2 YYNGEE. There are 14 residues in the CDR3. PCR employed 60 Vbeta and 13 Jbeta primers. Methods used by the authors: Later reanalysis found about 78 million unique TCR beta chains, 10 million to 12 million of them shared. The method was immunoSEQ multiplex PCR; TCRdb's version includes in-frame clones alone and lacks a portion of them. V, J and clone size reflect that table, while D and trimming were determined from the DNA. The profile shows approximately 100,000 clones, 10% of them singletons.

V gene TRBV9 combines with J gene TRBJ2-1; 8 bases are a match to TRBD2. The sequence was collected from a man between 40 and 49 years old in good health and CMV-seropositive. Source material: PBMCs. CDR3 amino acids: CASSVSGGGNEQFF. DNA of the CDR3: TGTGCCAGCAGCGTGTCGGGAGGGGGCAATGAGCAGTTCTTC.